The 27 T cell receptor beta chains given below trace back to one sample, sequenced in a study of cytomegalovirus exposure and HLA in healthy donors. The PCR used 60 Vbeta and 13 Jbeta primers. Measured with immunoSEQ multiplex PCR; TCRdb has only the in-frame clones, and not every one. The repertoire holds 90,000 to 100,000 clones, with roughly three quarters as singletons. The sequenced material came from PBMCs. The receptor source for this set is a female donor in good health and CMV-seronegative.

This clone is a singleton in its sample. V usage is TRBV28 and J usage is TRBJ1-1, with D tentatively TRBD1 (6 bases). Germline-derived CDR1 and CDR2 are MDHEN and SYDVKM. Trimming cost V 3 bases and J 0 bases, with 11 bases left between them. The CDR3 has 15 amino acids. The CDR3 protein is CASSLGGQLNTEAFF. The CDR3 DNA is TGTGCCAGCAGTTTGGGGGGGCAGCTGAACACTGAAGCTTTCTTT.

The V gene is TRBV6-6, the J gene TRBJ2-7; a possible D gene is TRBD2 (6 bases). The V end was cut by 9 bases, the J end by 4 bases, with 25 bases between. CDR1 is MNHNY and CDR2 is SVGAGI in the germline V gene (reference sequence). The CDR3 is 16 amino acids. The CDR3: CASRRVKGVAEYEQYF. The CDR3 DNA reads TGTGCCAGTCGACGGGTTAAAGGAGTAGCGGAGTACGAGCAGTACTTC.

This chain joins TRBV28 and TRBJ2-7, with a tentative D call TRBD2 (6 bases). The CDR3 has 14 residues. Deletions cut 11 bases from V and 4 bases from J, with 21 bases between. CDR1 and CDR2 from the germline V gene are MDHEN and SYDVKM. This CDR3 is CALGGVAPSYEQYF. The CDR3 DNA follows: TGTGCCCTCGGCGGGGTAGCCCCAAGTTACGAGCAGTACTTC.

This chain uses TRBV4-3 with TRBJ2-1; weak D call: TRBD2 (6 bases). Germline CDR1 and CDR2: LGHNA and YSLEER. The length of the CDR3 is 14 residues. Trimming removed 0 bases at V and 4 bases at J, with 7 bases between. In DNA, the CDR3 is TGCGCCAGCAGCCAAGATCGGGAGTACAATGAGCAGTTCTTC. It encodes CASSQDREYNEQFF.

The chain uses TRBV14 and TRBJ1-2, with 10 positions matching TRBD1. Germline V gives CDR1 SGHDN, CDR2 FVKESK. The CDR3 extends over 14 amino acids. With 4 bases clipped from V and 4 bases from J, the junction kept 3 bases outside the gene matches. In DNA, the CDR3 is TGTGCCAGCAGCCCGGACAGGGGGGCCTATGGCTACACCTTC. As protein: CASSPDRGAYGYTF. Full variable domain (missing parts from reference TRBV14 and TRBJ1-2): EAGVTQFPSHSVIEKGQTVTLRCDPISGHDNLYWYRRVMGKEIKFLLHFVKESKQDESGMPNNRFLAERTGGTYSTLKVQPAELEDSGVYFCASSPDRGAYGYTFGSGTRLTVV.

V usage is TRBV7-2 and J usage is TRBJ1-4; no firm D call. This CDR3 comprises 15 residues. Per germline, CDR1 SGHTA and CDR2 FQGNSA. The V end was cut by 5 bases, the J end by 7 bases, with 17 bases between. CDR3: CASSMRGELREKLFF. DNA for the CDR3: TGTGCCAGCAGCATGAGAGGAGAGCTCCGTGAAAAACTGTTTTTT. The full variable domain, completed using reference TRBV7-2 and TRBJ1-4, is GAGVSQSPSNKVTEKGKDVELRCDPISGHTALYWYRQSLGQGLEFLIYFQGNSAPDKSGLPSDRFSAERTGGSVSTLTIQRTQQEDSAVYLCASSMRGELREKLFFGSGTQLSVL.

The chain employs TRBV27 and TRBJ1-1, with 10 bases that match TRBD1. This CDR3 spans 15 amino acids. Germline trimming cut 1 base from V and 3 bases from J; bases unmatched to any gene: 2. Germline V gene data show CDR1 as MNHEY and CDR2 as SMNVEV (reference sequence). CDR3 DNA sequence: TGTGCCAGCAGTTTATGGGGACAGGGGTACACTGAAGCTTTCTTT. This codes for CASSLWGQGYTEAFF.

The rearrangement uses TRBV7-3 and TRBJ1-1; D is ambiguous. The CDR3 has 14 amino acids. The V end was cut by 4 bases, the J end by 11 bases, with 20 bases between. Germline values: CDR1 SGHTA, CDR2 FQGTGA. The CDR3 protein is CASSYDSRSLPAFF. As DNA, the CDR3 is TGTGCCAGCAGCTATGACTCCCGTTCTCTCCCCGCTTTCTTT.

For the CDR3, the DNA is TGTGCCAGTAACACGGGAGGGAGGTACAATGAGCAGTTCTTC. It codes for CASNTGGRYNEQFF. The genes are TRBV9 and TRBJ2-1; 8 bases align to TRBD2. V lost 8 bases, J lost 4 bases, and 8 bases stayed unmatched. This CDR3 has 14 residues. The germline V gene encodes CDR1 SGDLS and CDR2 YYNGEE. The full variable domain, completed using reference TRBV9 and TRBJ2-1, is DSGVTQTPKHLITATGQRVTLRCSPRSGDLSVYWYQQSLDQGLQFLIQYYNGEERAKGNILERFSAQQFPDLHSELNLSSLELGDSALYFCASNTGGRYNEQFFGPGTRLTVL.

V and J are TRBV27 and TRBJ2-7; TRBD2 might be the D (5 bases). V was shortened by 2 bases and J by 4 bases, with 18 bases between the two germline ends. The CDR3 has 16 residues. CDR1 is MNHEY and CDR2 is SMNVEV in the germline V gene (reference sequence). The CDR3, as DNA: TGTGCCAGCAGTTTAAGCGGCCGGGATACTAAATACGAGCAGTACTTC. Translated: CASSLSGRDTKYEQYF.

The chain recombines TRBV9 with TRBJ1-5, with 9 bases aligning to TRBD1. The CDR3 spans 14 residues. The germline V gene has CDR1 SGDLS and CDR2 YYNGEE. After removal of 2 bases from V and 4 bases from J, the junction contained 1 base not matched to a gene. This CDR3 is CASSVGQGNQPQHF. CDR3 coding DNA: TGTGCCAGCAGCGTTGGACAGGGGAATCAGCCCCAGCATTTT.

V is TRBV30 and J is TRBJ1-3, with 10 bases identical to TRBD1. With V trimmed by 7 bases and J by 0 bases, 9 bases remained unmatched. The germline V gene encodes CDR1 GTSNPN and CDR2 SVGIG (reference sequence). This CDR3 contains 16 residues. CDR3 loop: CASNPGQGFSGNTIYF. CDR3 in DNA: TGTGCCTCTAATCCGGGACAGGGGTTCTCTGGAAACACCATATATTTT.

This CDR3 is CASRLGGLAGVGGELFF. The CDR3 nucleotides read TGTGCCAGCAGATTAGGGGGACTAGCGGGAGTCGGCGGGGAGCTGTTTTTT. The chain is built from TRBV5-4 and TRBJ2-2; TRBD2 agrees at 14 bases. The CDR3 contains 17 residues. With V trimmed by 5 bases and J by 7 bases, 10 bases remained unmatched. CDR1 is SGHNT, CDR2 YYREEE, per germline (reference sequence).

The CDR3 nucleotides read TGTGCCACCAGCAGTTTCGGCGGGAGTCCCTCTGGGGCCAACGTCCTGACTTTC. Translated, it gives CATSSFGGSPSGANVLTF. V and J are TRBV15 and TRBJ2-6, with TRBD2 matching over 7 bases. This CDR3 spans 18 amino acids. With V trimmed by 3 bases and J by 0 bases, 8 bases remained unmatched. CDR1 is LNHNV and CDR2 is YYDKDF in the germline V gene (reference sequence).

The chain uses TRBV28 and TRBJ2-7; tentatively, D is TRBD1 (6 bases). Between the trimmed V and J ends, which lost 5 bases and 6 bases, there was a span of 11 bases. CDR1 and CDR2 from the germline V gene are MDHEN and SYDVKM. The length of the CDR3 is 12 residues. CDR3 sequence reads: CASSQTGFEQYF. DNA of the CDR3: TGTGCCAGCAGTCAAACAGGGTTCGAGCAGTACTTC.

The rearrangement links TRBV5-3 to TRBJ1-1, with a weak D call TRBD1 (6 bases). TRBV5-3 is designated an ORF whose function remains uncertain. Trimming left V 2 bases short and J 0 bases short, with 11 bases between. This CDR3 has 15 amino acids. This CDR3 reads CARSFHYRVNTEAFF. The CDR3 DNA reads TGTGCCAGAAGCTTTCATTACAGGGTGAACACTGAAGCTTTCTTT.

This clone was observed a single time. The CDR3 DNA reads TGTGCCATCAGTGAGTCGGTTTCAGGGGAGTATGGCTACACCTTC. Protein sequence: CAISESVSGEYGYTF. This chain links TRBV10-3 with TRBJ1-2; a possible D gene is TRBD1 (6 bases). Looked up from germline, CDR1 is ENHRY and CDR2 is SYGVKD. This CDR3 region has 15 residues. Trimming left V 0 bases short and J 5 bases short, with 13 bases between.

The V gene is TRBV19, the J gene TRBJ1-5, with 8 bases lining up with TRBD1. With V trimmed by 1 base and J by 4 bases, 3 bases remained unmatched. The length of the CDR3 is 15 residues. The germline V gene encodes CDR1 LNHDA and CDR2 SQIVND (reference sequence). CDR3 loop: CASSIARGLNQPQHF. CDR3 DNA sequence: TGTGCCAGTAGTATAGCCAGGGGGCTAAATCAGCCCCAGCATTTT.

The genes are TRBV5-1 and TRBJ2-3; tentatively, D is TRBD1 (6 bases). The germline V gene has CDR1 SGHRS and CDR2 YFSETQ. V was shortened by 0 bases and J by 3 bases, with 14 bases between the two germline ends. This CDR3 spans 16 amino acids. The chain's CDR3 is CASSLDPQGRTDTQYF. CDR3 nucleotide sequence: TGCGCCAGCAGCTTGGATCCACAGGGAAGGACAGATACGCAGTATTTT.

The chain carries TRBV9 and TRBJ2-3, with 9 bases matching TRBD2. Germline V gene lookup returns CDR1 SGDLS and CDR2 YYNGEE. V shed 0 bases, J shed 4 bases, and the junction held 3 bases outside the gene matches. The CDR3 length is 15 residues. The CDR3 DNA follows: TGTGCCAGCAGCGTAGGGCTAGCGGGATCAGATACGCAGTATTTT. Translation: CASSVGLAGSDTQYF.

This chain uses TRBV2 with TRBJ2-3; D unclear. CDR3 size: 11 residues. The V and J ends lost 5 bases and 6 bases respectively, with 6 bases between them. The germline V gene encodes CDR1 SNHLY and CDR2 FYNNEI. Here the CDR3 DNA reads TGTGCCAGCAGTCCCGGGGATACGCAGTATTTT. It encodes CASSPGDTQYF. The full variable domain, completed using reference TRBV2 and TRBJ2-3, is EPEVTQTPSHQVTQMGQEVILRCVPISNHLYFYWYRQILGQKVEFLVSFYNNEISEKSEIFDDQFSVERPDGSNFTLKIRSTKLEDSAMYFCASSPGDTQYFGPGTRLTVL.

DNA for the CDR3: TGTGCCAGCAGTGTCGGCGGCTTTACCTACGAGCAGTACTTC. This translates into CASSVGGFTYEQYF. V usage is TRBV6-1 and J usage is TRBJ2-7; D is uncertain. The CDR3 has 14 amino acids. The germline V gene encodes CDR1 MNHNS and CDR2 SASEGT. With 4 bases removed from V and 2 bases from J, the gap between germline ends came to 12 bases.

V usage is TRBV11-3 and J usage is TRBJ2-5; maybe TRBD2 (5 bases). The assigned J gene may be wrong: the sequence end matches TRBJ2-7 better. Looked up from germline, CDR1 is SGHNT and CDR2 is YENEEA. CDR3 size: 14 residues. CDR3: CASSLGAGGIEQYF. Here the CDR3 DNA reads TGTGCCAGCAGCTTAGGGGCAGGAGGAATCGAGCAGTACTTC.

The gene calls are TRBV7-2 and TRBJ2-7, with a weak D call TRBD1 (6 bases). Germline V gives CDR1 SGHTA, CDR2 FQGNSA. V lost 4 bases to trimming and J lost 2 bases, with 15 bases between them. This CDR3 is built from 15 residues. The CDR3 nucleotides are TGTGCCAGCAGCTCCCAGGGGTCAAAGGCCTACGAGCAGTACTTC. Translation: CASSSQGSKAYEQYF.

This sequence joins TRBV7-8 and TRBJ1-1, with TRBD1 as a possible D gene (5 bases). CDR1 is SGHVS and CDR2 is FQNEAQ in the germline V gene. There are 14 residues in the CDR3. V was clipped by 1 base and J by 1 base, with 7 bases between them. The CDR3 DNA is TGTGCCAGCAGCTTAGTGGGGGGGAACACTGAAGCTTTCTTT. Encoded protein: CASSLVGGNTEAFF.

The chain couples TRBV5-1 to TRBJ2-3, with a possible D match to TRBD2 (7 bases). The CDR3 runs 16 residues. V shed 4 bases and J shed 7 bases, with 22 bases lying between them. Germline lookup yields CDR1 SGHRS and CDR2 YFSETQ. This CDR3 reads CASSLTSGRGRNTQYF. The CDR3 DNA follows: TGCGCCAGCAGCCTAACTTCCGGGCGGGGGCGCAATACGCAGTATTTT.

The genes are TRBV5-6 and TRBJ2-2; 7 nucleotides agree with TRBD1. The CDR3 is 17 residues long. V trimming: 4 bases; J trimming: 3 bases; junction bases outside the gene matches: 12. Germline CDR1 and CDR2: SGHDT and YYEEEE. The CDR3: CASSQRTRDSYTGELFF. DNA for the CDR3: TGTGCCAGCAGCCAACGCACTCGGGACAGCTACACCGGGGAGCTGTTTTTT.